The rows below give T cell receptor beta chains drawn from one sample of a study of blood T cell repertoires in COVID-19. Profiled with immunoSEQ multiplex PCR; TCRdb holds only in-frame clones, not every one. The sample comprises more than 200,000 clones, about 90% of which are singletons, and less than 3% rests with the top ten. Sequencing was done on a sample of peripheral blood. The source of these receptors is a man younger than 40 with COVID-19, enrolled during active disease. Both conserved end residues are part of each CDR3. The D gene is left open where the match is weak. Size is omitted from some rows. Given values are once, few, many or a class for expanded clones.

clone_size	v_call	j_call	d_call	cdr3_nt	cdr3_aa
NA	TRBV27	TRBJ1-2	NA	TGTGCCAGCAGTTTACACGGGGCGGGATTGAGAAACTATGGCTACACCTTC	CASSLHGAGLRNYGYTF
NA	TRBV18	TRBJ1-6	NA	TGTGCCAGCTCACCAAAGGAGGAGATTTCACCCCTCCACTTT	CASSPKEEISPLHF
NA	TRBV5-1	TRBJ2-1	TRBD1	TGCGCCAGCAGCTTAGACAGGGCCCCCTGGTATTACCAGTTCTTC	CASSLDRAPWYYQFF
NA	TRBV6-2/TRBV6-3	TRBJ2-5	TRBD1	TGTGCCAGCAGTTACGGGACAGGGGGCGCAGAGACCCAGTACTTC	CASSYGTGGAETQYF
NA	TRBV13	TRBJ1-4	NA	TGTGCCAGCAGCTCAGATACCCAGGATGAAAAACTGTTTTTT	CASSSDTQDEKLFF
NA	TRBV15	TRBJ1-5	NA	TGTGCCACCAGCAAGCGGGGGGAACAGCCCCAGCATTTT	CATSKRGEQPQHF
NA	TRBV28	TRBJ2-3	TRBD2	TGTGCCAGCAGTTCACCCACTAGCGTTGGGGCTAGCACAGATACGCAGTATTTT	CASSSPTSVGASTDTQYF
NA	TRBV4-3	TRBJ1-2	NA	TGCGCCAGCAGCCAATACGCACGACAAGGCGGGGACTATGGCTACACCTTC	CASSQYARQGGDYGYTF
NA	TRBV29-1	TRBJ1-1	NA	TGCAGCGCGGGTCTACGGGGGAACACTGAAGCTTTCTTT	CSAGLRGNTEAFF
NA	TRBV28	TRBJ2-7	NA	TGTGCCAGCAGTTTAGACGGGGGAGAGCAGTACTTC	CASSLDGGEQYF
once	TRBV9	TRBJ2-3	NA	TGTGCCAGCAGCGTAGATCTAGATACGCAGTATTTT	CASSVDLDTQYF
NA	TRBV6-5	TRBJ1-2	TRBD1	TGTGCCAGCAGCTTAAGAGGGACAGGGGGCGCGGGCTACACCTTC	CASSLRGTGGAGYTF
once	TRBV11-2	TRBJ2-7	TRBD2	TGTGCCAGCAGCTTAGACTGGACTAGCCAATACGAGCAGTACTTC	CASSLDWTSQYEQYF
NA	TRBV15	TRBJ1-5	NA	TGTGCCACCAGCAGACAGCGGGGGGATCAGCCCCAGCATTTT	CATSRQRGDQPQHF
NA	TRBV6-5	TRBJ1-1	NA	TGTGCCAGCACCCTAAAGTTGGAGGCTTTCTTT	CASTLKLEAFF
NA	TRBV7-2	TRBJ1-1	NA	TGTGCCAGCAGCCAACAAGTGAACACTGAAGCTTTCTTT	CASSQQVNTEAFF
once	TRBV13	TRBJ2-3	TRBD2	TGTGCCAGCAGCGGACTAGCGGGAGGCGCCGCCCTCACAGATACGCAGTATTTT	CASSGLAGGAALTDTQYF
NA	TRBV3-1/TRBV3-2	TRBJ1-1	NA	TGTGCCAGCAGCCAGGGGGCGCGGACTGAAGCTTTCTTT	CASSQGARTEAFF
NA	TRBV5-6	TRBJ2-1	NA	TGTGCCAGCAGCCGGGGTGGACCCAGGTCGTACAATGAGCAGTTCTTC	CASSRGGPRSYNEQFF
NA	TRBV9	TRBJ2-1	TRBD2	TGTGCCAGCAGCTGGACTAGCGGGGGGGAAGCTGAGCAGTTCTTC	CASSWTSGGEAEQFF
once	TRBV29-1	TRBJ2-7	TRBD1	TGCAGCGTTGGGACAGGGTCAGCCTACGAGCAGTACTTC	CSVGTGSAYEQYF
NA	TRBV19	TRBJ2-1	TRBD2	TGTGCCAGTTACCCTAGCGGGGGAAATGAGCAGTTCTTC	CASYPSGGNEQFF
NA	TRBV9	TRBJ2-7	TRBD1	TGTGCCAGCAGCCTGACAGGGGTGAGCGAGCAGTACTTC	CASSLTGVSEQYF
NA	TRBV9	TRBJ2-6	NA	TGTGCCAGCAGCGTAGTTTACTCTGGGGCCAACGTCCTGACTTTC	CASSVVYSGANVLTF
NA	TRBV28	TRBJ2-2	NA	TGTGCCAGCAGTTTAGGACAGACAAACACCGGGGAGCTGTTTTTT	CASSLGQTNTGELFF
NA	TRBV29-1	TRBJ1-1	NA	TGCAGCGTTGTTGCAGGGCCGGGGGCTGAAGCTTTCTTT	CSVVAGPGAEAFF
NA	TRBV4-3	TRBJ2-2	TRBD2	TGCGCCAGCAGCCAAGAAAGTATAACTAGCGGCACCGGGGAGCTGTTTTTT	CASSQESITSGTGELFF
NA	TRBV25-1	TRBJ1-1	NA	TGTGCCAGCAGTGAACGATGGGGAGTGAACACTGAAGCTTTCTTT	CASSERWGVNTEAFF
NA	TRBV5-4	TRBJ1-2	NA	TGTGCCAGCAGCCCGGCGGGAGACGCTCGTGGCTACACCTTC	CASSPAGDARGYTF
once	TRBV18	TRBJ1-4	NA	TGTGCCAGCTCGACGGGGGCTAATGAAAAACTGTTTTTT	CASSTGANEKLFF
NA	TRBV28	TRBJ2-7	NA	TGTGCCAGCAGACTATTTGGCGGCGAGCAGTACTTC	CASRLFGGEQYF
NA	TRBV6-5	TRBJ2-2	NA	TGTGCCAGCAGTTACTCCCAGGGTGGTAACACCGGGGAGCTGTTTTTT	CASSYSQGGNTGELFF
NA	TRBV14	TRBJ1-1	NA	TGTGCCAGCAGCCAAGATTCCTTTGGGCCGGCAGCTGAAGCTTTCTTT	CASSQDSFGPAAEAFF
NA	TRBV6-2/TRBV6-3	TRBJ1-1	TRBD1	TGTGCCAGCAGTTTGCCGGGACAGAGTTCTTGGAACACTGAAGCTTTCTTT	CASSLPGQSSWNTEAFF
NA	TRBV3-1/TRBV3-2	TRBJ1-1	NA	TGTGCCAGCAGCCGGAGGCGGAGCACTGAAGCTTTCTTT	CASSRRRSTEAFF
NA	TRBV11-2	TRBJ2-7	TRBD1	TGTGCCAGCAGCTCAAGACAGGGGGAAGGGTACGAGCAGTACTTC	CASSSRQGEGYEQYF
NA	TRBV5-1	TRBJ2-7	TRBD1	TGCGCCAGCAGCCGGCATATGGGACAGGGAGGGAACGAGCAGTACTTC	CASSRHMGQGGNEQYF
once	TRBV28	TRBJ1-1	NA	TGTGCCAGCAGTCAAGACCACCCAGGGAACACTGAAGCTTTCTTT	CASSQDHPGNTEAFF